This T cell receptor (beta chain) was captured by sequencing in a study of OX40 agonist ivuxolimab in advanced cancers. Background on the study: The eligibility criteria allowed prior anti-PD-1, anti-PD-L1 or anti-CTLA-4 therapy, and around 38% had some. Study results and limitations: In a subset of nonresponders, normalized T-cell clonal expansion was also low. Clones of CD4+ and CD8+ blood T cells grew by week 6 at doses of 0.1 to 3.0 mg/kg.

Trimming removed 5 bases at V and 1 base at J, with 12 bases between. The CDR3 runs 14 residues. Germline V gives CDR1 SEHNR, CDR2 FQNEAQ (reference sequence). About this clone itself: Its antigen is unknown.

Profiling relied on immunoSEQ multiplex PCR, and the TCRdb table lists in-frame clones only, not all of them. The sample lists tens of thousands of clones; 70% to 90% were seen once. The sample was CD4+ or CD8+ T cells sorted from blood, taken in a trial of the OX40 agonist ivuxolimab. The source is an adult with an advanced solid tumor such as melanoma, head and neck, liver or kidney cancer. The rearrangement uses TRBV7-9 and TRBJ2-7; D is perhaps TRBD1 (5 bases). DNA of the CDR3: TGTGCCAGCAGCCCCTTGACAGTATCCTACGAGCAGTACTTC. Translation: CASSPLTVSYEQYF.